Here is one T cell receptor beta chain with its context. V shed 7 bases and J 7 bases; nucleotides not matched to a gene: 7. CDR1 is MNHEY, CDR2 SMNVEV, per germline (reference sequence). The CDR3 has 14 amino acids. Reverse transcription of roughly 0.5 to 1 ug RNA was performed with random hexamers. From the immunoSEQ multiplex PCR reads, TCRdb called clonotypes with MiXCR, one entry per CDR3 protein. The sample holds tens of thousands of distinct CDR3 sequences, 90% to 95% seen once. This specimen comes from a study of CD8 T cells in Susac syndrome. This TCR came from a human donor in good health. This rearrangement joins TRBV27 to TRBJ2-1; 10 bases are a match to TRBD2. The sample taken for sequencing was CD8+ T cells from PBMCs. Written as DNA, the CDR3 is TGTGCCAGCAAACTAGCGGGGAGTCTTAATGAGCAGTTCTTC. Translation: CASKLAGSLNEQFF.